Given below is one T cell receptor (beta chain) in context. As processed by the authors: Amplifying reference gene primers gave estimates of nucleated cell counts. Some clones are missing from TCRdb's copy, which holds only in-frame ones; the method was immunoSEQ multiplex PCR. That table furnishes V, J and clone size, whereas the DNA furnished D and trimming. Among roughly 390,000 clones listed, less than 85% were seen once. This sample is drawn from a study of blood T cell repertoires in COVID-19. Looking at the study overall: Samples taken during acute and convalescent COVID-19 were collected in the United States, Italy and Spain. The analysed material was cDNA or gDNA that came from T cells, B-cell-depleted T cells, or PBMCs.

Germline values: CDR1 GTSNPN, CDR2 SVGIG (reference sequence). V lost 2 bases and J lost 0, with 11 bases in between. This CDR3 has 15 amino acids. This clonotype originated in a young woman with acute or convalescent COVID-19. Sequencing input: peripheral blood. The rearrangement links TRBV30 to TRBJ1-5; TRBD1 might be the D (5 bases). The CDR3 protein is CAWSTQGYSNQPQHF. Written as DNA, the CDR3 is TGTGCCTGGAGTACCCAGGGCTATAGCAATCAGCCCCAGCATTTT.